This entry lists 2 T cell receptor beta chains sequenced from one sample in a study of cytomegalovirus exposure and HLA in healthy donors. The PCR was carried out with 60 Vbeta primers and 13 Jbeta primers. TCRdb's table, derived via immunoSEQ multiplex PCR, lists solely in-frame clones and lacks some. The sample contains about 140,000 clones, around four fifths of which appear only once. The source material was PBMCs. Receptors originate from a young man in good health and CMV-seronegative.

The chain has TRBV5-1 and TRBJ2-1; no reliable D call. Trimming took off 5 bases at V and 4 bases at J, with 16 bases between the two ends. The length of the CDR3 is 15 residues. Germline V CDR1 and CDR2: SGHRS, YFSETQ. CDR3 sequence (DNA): TGCGCCAGCAGACTCGACTGGAGTTCGTACAATGAGCAGTTCTTC. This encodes CASRLDWSSYNEQFF.

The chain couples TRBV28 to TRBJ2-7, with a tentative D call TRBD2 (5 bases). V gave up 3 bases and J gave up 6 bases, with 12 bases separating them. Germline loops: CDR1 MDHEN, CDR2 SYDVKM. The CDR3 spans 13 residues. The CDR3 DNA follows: TGTGCCAGCAGTTTTCCCCCTAGCTCCGAGCAGTACTTC. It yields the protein CASSFPPSSEQYF.